These 5 T cell receptor beta chains came from one sample sequenced in a study of T-cell reconstitution after alpha-beta-depleted transplantation in children. Unique molecular identifiers featured in how the TCRbeta library was prepared. TCRdb reprocessed the PCR reads via MiXCR and lists one record per CDR3 protein. The sample includes over 400,000 distinct CDR3 sequences, around 12% of them seen just once. The sequencing used PBMCs from the stem cell graft donor, collected from the stem cell graft. The receptors shown here come from a human donor who donated a stem cell graft to a child with combined immunodeficiency.

This clonotype was recorded at least ten times. The genes are TRBV10-3 and TRBJ2-7; possibly TRBD2 for D (6 bases). Germline values: CDR1 ENHRY, CDR2 SYGVKD. V lost 2 bases and J lost 0, with 17 bases in between. The CDR3 sequence is 17 residues long. DNA of the CDR3: TGTGCCATCAGTGAGGCCCCCCGCGGGGCTACCTCCTACGAGCAGTACTTC. As protein: CAISEAPRGATSYEQYF.

This chain uses TRBV6-5 with TRBJ2-7; 13 bases fit TRBD2. With V trimmed by 2 bases and J by 6 bases, 13 bases remained unmatched. The CDR3 length is 18 residues. Germline lookup yields CDR1 MNHEY and CDR2 SVGAGI. The CDR3 nucleotides read TGTGCCAGCAGTTACGTATTGGGACTAGCGGGACCCGCGGGCGAGCAGTACTTC. Its protein is CASSYVLGLAGPAGEQYF.

In this sample, this clonotype turned up many times. The chain carries TRBV5-1 and TRBJ2-1; weak D call: TRBD1 (5 bases). V was clipped by 0 bases and J by 3 bases, with 10 bases between them. The germline gives CDR1 SGHRS, CDR2 YFSETQ. The CDR3 is 15 residues long. The CDR3 DNA follows: TGCGCCAGCAGCTTGGGCCAGGGCCTCTACAATGAGCAGTTCTTC. Translation: CASSLGQGLYNEQFF.

This chain uses TRBV9 with TRBJ2-1, with no clear D. Germline lookup yields CDR1 SGDLS and CDR2 YYNGEE. The CDR3 is 14 amino acids. V lost 0 bases to trimming and J lost 3 bases, with 7 bases between them. For the CDR3, the DNA is TGTGCCAGCAGCGTAGATAACAGCTACAATGAGCAGTTCTTC. Protein: CASSVDNSYNEQFF.

J is TRBJ2-5 and V is TRBV12-3 or TRBV12-4; D ambiguous. V gave up 6 bases and J gave up 7 bases, with 12 bases separating them. This CDR3 comprises 12 residues. DNA of the CDR3: TGTGCCAGCAGCTTCCCCTCCGGGACCCAGTACTTC. Translated: CASSFPSGTQYF.